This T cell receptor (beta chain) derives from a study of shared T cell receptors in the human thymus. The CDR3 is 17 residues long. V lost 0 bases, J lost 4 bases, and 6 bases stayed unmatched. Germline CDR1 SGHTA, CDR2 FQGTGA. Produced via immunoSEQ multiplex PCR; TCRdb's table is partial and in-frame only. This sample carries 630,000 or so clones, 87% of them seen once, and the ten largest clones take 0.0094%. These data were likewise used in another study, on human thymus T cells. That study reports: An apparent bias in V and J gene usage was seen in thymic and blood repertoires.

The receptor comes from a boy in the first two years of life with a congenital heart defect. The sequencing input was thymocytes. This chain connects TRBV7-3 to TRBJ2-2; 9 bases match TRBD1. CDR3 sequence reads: CASSLTHGTGPTGELFF. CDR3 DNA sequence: TGTGCCAGCAGCTTAACTCATGGGACAGGGCCCACCGGGGAGCTGTTTTTT.